The rows below give T cell receptor beta chains drawn from one sample of a study of blood T cells in healthy people across ages. TCRdb redid the calling of the 5' RACE reads with MiXCR, one entry per CDR3 protein. The data show 540,000 or so distinct CDR3 sequences, less than 25% seen once. This sample was also put to use in a study of T cells of mothers and their children.

Sequenced material: blood. These receptors came from a boy aged 5-17 years in good health. The conserved cysteine and the conserved F or W are not part of the CDR3 here. Not every row has a clone size; where given, it reads once, few, many or a size class.

clone size,J gene,V gene,CDR3 protein
few,TRBJ2-1,TRBV12-3/TRBV12-4,ASSFGQSYNERF
few,TRBJ1-2,TRBV7-2,ASSLNPGLYGYT
NA,TRBJ2-3,TRBV15,ATKRGGTDTQY
NA,TRBJ1-4,TRBV5-1,ASSLGDRGRNEKLF
NA,TRBJ1-2,TRBV5-1,ASSLADGFGYT
NA,NA,TRBV29-1,SVRDRDYNEQF
NA,TRBJ1-6,TRBV18,ASSPDRNSPLH
few,NA,TRBV4-1,ASSQDMTSGSNEQY
few,TRBJ2-3,TRBV11-1,ASSFFTGATDTQY
NA,TRBJ1-2,TRBV28,ASSRPTTASYGYT
once,TRBJ2-1,TRBV19,ASSIMRLANSAAYNEQF
NA,TRBJ1-2,TRBV29-1,SVEVASQGEGYT
few,TRBJ2-7,TRBV20-1,SASYYEQY
few,TRBJ2-4,TRBV4-3,ASSQDYGTGGWGYIQY
few,TRBJ2-7,TRBV27,ASSPGQTSYEQY
few,TRBJ1-1,TRBV5-1,ASSLAMGTEAF
few,TRBJ2-1,TRBV29-1,SVGQRAPYNEQF
NA,TRBJ2-2,TRBV2,ASSEFGELF
NA,TRBJ2-1,TRBV12-3/TRBV12-4,ASRPGQIYNEQF
NA,TRBJ1-1,TRBV9,ASSARDTEAF
few,TRBJ2-7,TRBV12-3/TRBV12-4,ASSFVAVTYEQY
few,TRBJ2-5,TRBV25-1,ASSQKVWDRGRRETQY
NA,TRBJ1-2,TRBV30,AWSVGESNYGYT
NA,TRBJ2-7,TRBV4-3,ASSQGNREGVEQY
NA,TRBJ2-5,TRBV6-2/TRBV6-3,ASSYLGIFQETQY
NA,TRBJ1-1,TRBV28,ASSLLEGNTEAF
few,TRBJ2-4,TRBV5-8,ASSLVGQPR
NA,TRBJ2-2,TRBV6-1,ASGLPRTSGRITGELF
NA,TRBJ2-5,TRBV4-1,ASSQNRVETQY
NA,TRBJ2-7,TRBV20-1,SALTSGGLSYVQY
few,TRBJ2-5,TRBV4-3,ASSQAGDETQY
NA,TRBJ2-4,TRBV7-2,ASSSCLAGCIQY
few,TRBJ1-1,TRBV9,ASSVGDTEAF
few,TRBJ2-7,TRBV20-1,SAARREQY
few,TRBJ2-7,TRBV6-1,ASLARQGGTYEQY
NA,TRBJ2-1,TRBV6-5,ASSYSRQPSYNEQF
NA,TRBJ1-2,TRBV29-1,SVYNRVYGYT
NA,TRBJ2-5,TRBV5-6,ASRGQGRTFETQY
NA,TRBJ2-7,TRBV4-3,ASSQAVREPFYEQY
NA,TRBJ2-1,TRBV7-8,ASKGGNYNEQF
NA,NA,TRBV5-1,ASSFIAGATGEQY
many,TRBJ1-2,TRBV5-5,ASSLEVAGGLPGYT
many,TRBJ1-2,TRBV4-3,ASSQEGGSRGYT
few,TRBJ2-1,TRBV7-9,ASRPGPTSEDNEQF
few,TRBJ2-1,TRBV5-5,ASSPTISYNEQF
few,TRBJ1-2,TRBV30,AWSILLGDYGYT